This T cell receptor beta chain was sequenced in a study of identical twins. All of the donors were Caucasians in good health. Template switching added a universal primer site; cDNA carried unique molecular identifiers. TCRdb reanalysed the 5' RACE reads using MiXCR and keeps one entry per CDR3 protein. The sample includes just under 650,000 distinct CDR3 sequences, about 7.1% of them seen just once. General study results and limits: High-abundance cord blood beta clonotypes had fewer insertions; memory repertoires showed none.

Concerning this clonotype: Its target is not known.

V was clipped by 0 bases and J by 6 bases; unmatched bases: 7. Germline CDR1 reads KGHDR; CDR2 reads SFDVKD. CDR3 length: 18 amino acids. These data also formed part of another study, on yellow fever vaccine responses in identical twins. From that study: Twins' vaccine T cell response reportedly seemed partly convergent, partly personalized.

The origin of this receptor is a woman aged 18-30 years in good health. Sequences were obtained from PBMCs. The rearrangement uses TRBV24-1 and TRBJ2-1; 13 nucleotides align to TRBD2. The CDR3 region has the DNA TGTGCCACCAGTGATTTGGGAACTAGCGGGAGGGCCCTCAATGAGCAGTTCTTC. Translating it yields CATSDLGTSGRALNEQFF.